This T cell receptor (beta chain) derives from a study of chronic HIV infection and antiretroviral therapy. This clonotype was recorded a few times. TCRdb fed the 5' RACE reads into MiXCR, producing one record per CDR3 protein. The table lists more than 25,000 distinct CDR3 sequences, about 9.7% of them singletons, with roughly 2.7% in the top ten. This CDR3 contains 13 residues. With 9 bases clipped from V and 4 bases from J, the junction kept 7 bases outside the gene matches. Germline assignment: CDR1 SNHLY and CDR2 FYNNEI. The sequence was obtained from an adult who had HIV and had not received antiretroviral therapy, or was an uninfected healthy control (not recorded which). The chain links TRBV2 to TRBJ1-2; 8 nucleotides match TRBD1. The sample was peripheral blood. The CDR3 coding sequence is TGTGCCAGAGATTGGACAGGGATCTATGGCTACACCTTC. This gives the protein CARDWTGIYGYTF.